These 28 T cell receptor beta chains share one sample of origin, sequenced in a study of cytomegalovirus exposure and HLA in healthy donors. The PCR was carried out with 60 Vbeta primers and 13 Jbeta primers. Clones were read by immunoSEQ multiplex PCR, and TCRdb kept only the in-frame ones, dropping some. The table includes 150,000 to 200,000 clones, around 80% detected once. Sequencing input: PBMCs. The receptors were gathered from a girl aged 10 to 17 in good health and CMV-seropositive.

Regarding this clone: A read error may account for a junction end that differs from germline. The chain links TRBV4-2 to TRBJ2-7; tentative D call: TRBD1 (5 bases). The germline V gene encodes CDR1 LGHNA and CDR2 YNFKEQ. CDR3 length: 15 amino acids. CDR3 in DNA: TGTACCAGCAGCCAAGATCGACAGCGTTCCTACGAGCAGTACTTC. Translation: CTSSQDRQRSYEQYF.

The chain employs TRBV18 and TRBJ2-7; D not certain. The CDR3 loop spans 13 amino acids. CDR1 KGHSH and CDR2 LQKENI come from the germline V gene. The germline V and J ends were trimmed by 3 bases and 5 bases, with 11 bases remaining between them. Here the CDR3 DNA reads TGTGCCAGCTCACCGCCGAGCCGCGACGAGCAGTACTTC. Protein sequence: CASSPPSRDEQYF.

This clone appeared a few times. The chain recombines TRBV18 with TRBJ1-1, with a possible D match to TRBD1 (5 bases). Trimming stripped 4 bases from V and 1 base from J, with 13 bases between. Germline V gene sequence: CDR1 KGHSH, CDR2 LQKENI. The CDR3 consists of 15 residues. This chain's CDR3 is CASSRNQGRNTEAFF. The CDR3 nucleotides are TGTGCCAGCTCACGGAACCAGGGTAGGAACACTGAAGCTTTCTTT. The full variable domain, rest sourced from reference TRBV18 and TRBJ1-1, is NAGVMQNPRHLVRRRGQEARLRCSPMKGHSHVYWYRQLPEEGLKFMVYLQKENIIDESGMPKERFSAEFPKEGPSILRIQQVVRGDSAAYFCASSRNQGRNTEAFFGQGTRLTVV.

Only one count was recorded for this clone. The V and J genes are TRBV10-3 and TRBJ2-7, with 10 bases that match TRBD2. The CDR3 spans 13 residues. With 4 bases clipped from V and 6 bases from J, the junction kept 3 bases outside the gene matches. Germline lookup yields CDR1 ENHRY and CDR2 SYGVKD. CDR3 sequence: CAISASGRGEQYF. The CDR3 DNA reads TGTGCCATCAGTGCTAGCGGGAGAGGCGAGCAGTACTTC.

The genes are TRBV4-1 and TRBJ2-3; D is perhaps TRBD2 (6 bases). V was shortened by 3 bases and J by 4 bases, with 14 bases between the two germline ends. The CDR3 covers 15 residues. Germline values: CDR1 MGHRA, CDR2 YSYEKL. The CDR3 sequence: CASSHRRGVPDTQYF. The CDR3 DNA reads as TGCGCCAGCAGCCACCGGAGGGGCGTCCCAGATACGCAGTATTTT.

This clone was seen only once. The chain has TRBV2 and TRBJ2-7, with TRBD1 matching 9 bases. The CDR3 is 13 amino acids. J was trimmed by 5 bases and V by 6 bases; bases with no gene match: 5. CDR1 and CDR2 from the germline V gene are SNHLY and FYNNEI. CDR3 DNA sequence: TGTGCCAGCAGGGCCGGGACAGGGCACGAGCAGTACTTC. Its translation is CASRAGTGHEQYF.

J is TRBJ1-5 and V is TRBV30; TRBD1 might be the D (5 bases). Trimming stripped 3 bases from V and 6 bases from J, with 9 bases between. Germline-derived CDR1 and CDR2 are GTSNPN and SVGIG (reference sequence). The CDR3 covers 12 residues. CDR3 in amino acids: CAWSAGGQPQHF. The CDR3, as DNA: TGTGCCTGGAGCGCGGGGGGTCAGCCCCAGCATTTT.

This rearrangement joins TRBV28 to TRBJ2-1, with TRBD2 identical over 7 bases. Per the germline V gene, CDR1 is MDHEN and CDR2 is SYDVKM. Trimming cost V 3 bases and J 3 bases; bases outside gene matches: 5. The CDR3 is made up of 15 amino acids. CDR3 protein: CASSFWGGYYNEQFF. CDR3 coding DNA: TGTGCCAGCAGTTTTTGGGGGGGTTACTACAATGAGCAGTTCTTC. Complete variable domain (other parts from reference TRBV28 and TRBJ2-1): DVKVTQSSRYLVKRTGEKVFLECVQDMDHENMFWYRQDPGLGLRLIYFSYDVKMKEKGDIPEGYSVSREKKERFSLILESASTNQTSMYLCASSFWGGYYNEQFFGPGTRLTVL.

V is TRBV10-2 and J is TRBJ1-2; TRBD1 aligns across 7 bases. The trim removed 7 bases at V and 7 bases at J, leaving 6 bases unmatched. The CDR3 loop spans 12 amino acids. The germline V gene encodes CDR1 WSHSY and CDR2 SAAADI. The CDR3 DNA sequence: TGCGCCAGCATTGGACAGGCGAGTGGCTACACCTTC. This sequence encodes CASIGQASGYTF.

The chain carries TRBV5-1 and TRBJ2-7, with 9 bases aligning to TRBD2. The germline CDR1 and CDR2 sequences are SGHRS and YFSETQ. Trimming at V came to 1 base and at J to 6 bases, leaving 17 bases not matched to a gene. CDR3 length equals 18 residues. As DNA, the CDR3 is TGCGCCAGCAGCTTGCCGGGTCGGCGGGAGGGCTGCGGGTGCGAGCAGTACTTC. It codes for CASSLPGRREGCGCEQYF.

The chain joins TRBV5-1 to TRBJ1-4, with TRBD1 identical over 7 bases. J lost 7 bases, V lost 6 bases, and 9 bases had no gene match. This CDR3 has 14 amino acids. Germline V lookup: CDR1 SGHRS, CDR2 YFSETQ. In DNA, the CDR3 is TGCGCCAGCACAACCCGAGGGGGCGGTGAAAAACTGTTTTTT. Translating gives CASTTRGGGEKLFF.

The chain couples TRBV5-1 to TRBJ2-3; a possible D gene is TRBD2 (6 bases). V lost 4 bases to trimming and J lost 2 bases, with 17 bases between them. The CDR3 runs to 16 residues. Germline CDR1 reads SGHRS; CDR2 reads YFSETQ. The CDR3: CASSLSSSEATDTQYF. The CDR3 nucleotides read TGCGCCAGCAGCCTTTCGTCTAGCGAGGCCACAGATACGCAGTATTTT. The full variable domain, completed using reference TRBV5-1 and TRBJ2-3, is KAGVTQTPRYLIKTRGQQVTLSCSPISGHRSVSWYQQTPGQGLQFLFEYFSETQRNKGNFPGRFSGRQFSNSRSEMNVSTLELGDSALYLCASSLSSSEATDTQYFGPGTRLTVL.

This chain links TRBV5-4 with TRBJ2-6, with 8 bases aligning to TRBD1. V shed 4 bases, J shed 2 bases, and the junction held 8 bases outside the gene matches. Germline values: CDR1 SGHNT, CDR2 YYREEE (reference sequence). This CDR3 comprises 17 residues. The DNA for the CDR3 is TGTGCCAGCAGCCCCCCCAAGACAGGGGCTGGGGCCAACGTCCTGACTTTC. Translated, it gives CASSPPKTGAGANVLTF. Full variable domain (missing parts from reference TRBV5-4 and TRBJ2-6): ETGVTQSPTHLIKTRGQQVTLRCSSQSGHNTVSWYQQALGQGPQFIFQYYREEENGRGNFPPRFSGLQFPNYSSELNVNALELDDSALYLCASSPPKTGAGANVLTFGAGSRLTVL.

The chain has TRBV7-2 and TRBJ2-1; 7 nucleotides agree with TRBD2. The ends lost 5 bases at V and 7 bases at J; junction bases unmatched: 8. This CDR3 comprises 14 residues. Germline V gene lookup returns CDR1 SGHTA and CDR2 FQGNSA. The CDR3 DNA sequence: TGTGCCAGCAGCGGGAGCGGGGTGGGGAATGAGCAGTTCTTC. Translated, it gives CASSGSGVGNEQFF.

CDR3: CSVVGTPGGGHTEAFF. CDR3 nucleotides: TGCAGCGTTGTGGGGACCCCAGGGGGCGGACACACTGAAGCTTTCTTT. The chain carries TRBV29-1 and TRBJ1-1; 8 nucleotides match TRBD1. Looked up from germline, CDR1 is SQVTM and CDR2 is ANQGSEA. The trim removed 4 bases at V and 3 bases at J, leaving 13 bases unmatched. The CDR3 is made up of 16 amino acids.

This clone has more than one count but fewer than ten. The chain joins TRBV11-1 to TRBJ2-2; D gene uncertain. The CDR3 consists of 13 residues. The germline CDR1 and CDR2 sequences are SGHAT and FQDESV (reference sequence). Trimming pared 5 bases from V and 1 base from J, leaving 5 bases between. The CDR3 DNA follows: TGTGCCAGCAGCATACAGAACACCGGGGAGCTGTTTTTT. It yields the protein CASSIQNTGELFF.

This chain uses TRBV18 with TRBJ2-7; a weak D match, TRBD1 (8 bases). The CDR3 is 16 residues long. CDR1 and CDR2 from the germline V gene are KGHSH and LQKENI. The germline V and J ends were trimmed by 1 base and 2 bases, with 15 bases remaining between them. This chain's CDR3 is CASSPRGGQATYEQYF. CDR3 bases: TGTGCCAGCTCACCACGGGGGGGACAGGCCACCTACGAGCAGTACTTC. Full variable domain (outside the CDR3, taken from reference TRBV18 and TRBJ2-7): NAGVMQNPRHLVRRRGQEARLRCSPMKGHSHVYWYRQLPEEGLKFMVYLQKENIIDESGMPKERFSAEFPKEGPSILRIQQVVRGDSAAYFCASSPRGGQATYEQYFGPGTRLTVT.

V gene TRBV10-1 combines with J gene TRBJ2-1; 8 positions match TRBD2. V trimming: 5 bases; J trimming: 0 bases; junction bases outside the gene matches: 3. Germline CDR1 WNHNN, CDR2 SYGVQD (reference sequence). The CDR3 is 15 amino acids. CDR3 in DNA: TGCGCCAGCAGTAGACTAGCGCGCTCCTACAATGAGCAGTTCTTC. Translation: CASSRLARSYNEQFF.

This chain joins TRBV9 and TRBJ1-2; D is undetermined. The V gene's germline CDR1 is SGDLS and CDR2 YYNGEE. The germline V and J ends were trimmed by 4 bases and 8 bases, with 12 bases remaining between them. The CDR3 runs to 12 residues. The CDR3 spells CASSSTWSGYTF. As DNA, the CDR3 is TGTGCCAGCAGCTCCACGTGGAGCGGCTACACCTTC.

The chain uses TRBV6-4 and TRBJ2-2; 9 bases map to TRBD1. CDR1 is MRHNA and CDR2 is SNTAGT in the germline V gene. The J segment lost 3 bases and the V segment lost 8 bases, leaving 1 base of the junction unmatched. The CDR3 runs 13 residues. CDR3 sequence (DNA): TGTGCCAGCCGGGACAGGGACACCGGGGAGCTGTTTTTT. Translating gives CASRDRDTGELFF.

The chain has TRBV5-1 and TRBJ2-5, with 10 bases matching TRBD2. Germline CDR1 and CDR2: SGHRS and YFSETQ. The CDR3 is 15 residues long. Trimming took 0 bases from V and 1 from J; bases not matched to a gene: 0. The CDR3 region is CASSLGTSGQETQYF. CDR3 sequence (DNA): TGCGCCAGCAGCTTGGGGACTAGCGGCCAAGAGACCCAGTACTTC.

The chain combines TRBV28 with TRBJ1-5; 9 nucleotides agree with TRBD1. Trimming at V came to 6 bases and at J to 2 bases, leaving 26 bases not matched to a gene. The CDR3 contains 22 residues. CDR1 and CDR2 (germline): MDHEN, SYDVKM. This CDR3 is CASRPAGIMGQGPGFGNQPQHF. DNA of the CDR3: TGTGCCAGCAGACCCGCGGGGATTATGGGACAGGGTCCGGGTTTTGGCAATCAGCCCCAGCATTTT.

CDR3 DNA sequence: TGTGCCAGCAGTACCCGACAGGGGGCACGGGCTTTCTTT. Translation gives CASSTRQGARAFF. The chain combines TRBV25-1 with TRBJ1-1; TRBD1 aligns across 10 bases. The germline V gene has CDR1 MGHDK and CDR2 SYGVNS. There are 13 residues in the CDR3. V gave up 5 bases and J gave up 11 bases; unmatched junction bases: 8. The whole variable domain, filled in from reference TRBV25-1 and TRBJ1-1, reads EADIYQTPRYLVIGTGKKITLECSQTMGHDKMYWYQQDPGMELHLIHYSYGVNSTEKGDLSSESTVSRIRTEHFPLTLESARPSHTSQYLCASSTRQGARAFFGQGTRLTVV.

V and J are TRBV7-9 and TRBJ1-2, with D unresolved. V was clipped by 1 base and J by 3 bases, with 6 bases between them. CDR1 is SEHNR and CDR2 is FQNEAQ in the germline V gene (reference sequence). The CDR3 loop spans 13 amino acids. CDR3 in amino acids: CASSLVRYYGYTF. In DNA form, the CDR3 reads TGTGCCAGCAGCTTAGTACGGTACTATGGCTACACCTTC.

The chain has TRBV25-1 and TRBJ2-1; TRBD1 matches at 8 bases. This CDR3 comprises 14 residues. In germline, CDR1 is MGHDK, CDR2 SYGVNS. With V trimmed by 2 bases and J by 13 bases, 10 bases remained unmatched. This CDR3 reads CASSEPGTGPSQFF. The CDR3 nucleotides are TGTGCCAGCAGTGAACCCGGGACAGGCCCGAGCCAGTTCTTC. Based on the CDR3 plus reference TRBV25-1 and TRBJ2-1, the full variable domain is EADIYQTPRYLVIGTGKKITLECSQTMGHDKMYWYQQDPGMELHLIHYSYGVNSTEKGDLSSESTVSRIRTEHFPLTLESARPSHTSQYLCASSEPGTGPSQFFGPGTRLTVL.

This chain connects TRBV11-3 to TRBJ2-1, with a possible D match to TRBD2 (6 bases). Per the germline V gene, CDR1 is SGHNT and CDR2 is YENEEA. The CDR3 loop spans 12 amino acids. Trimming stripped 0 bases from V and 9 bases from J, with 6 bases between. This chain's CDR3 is CASSLEGGEQFF. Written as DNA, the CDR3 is TGTGCCAGCAGCTTAGAGGGAGGTGAGCAGTTCTTC.

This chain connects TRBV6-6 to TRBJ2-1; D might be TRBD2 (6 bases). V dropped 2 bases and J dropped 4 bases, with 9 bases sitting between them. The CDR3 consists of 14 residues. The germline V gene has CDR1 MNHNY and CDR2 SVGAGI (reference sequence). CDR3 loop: CASSYGDLYNEQFF. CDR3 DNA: TGTGCCAGCAGTTACGGGGACTTATACAATGAGCAGTTCTTC.

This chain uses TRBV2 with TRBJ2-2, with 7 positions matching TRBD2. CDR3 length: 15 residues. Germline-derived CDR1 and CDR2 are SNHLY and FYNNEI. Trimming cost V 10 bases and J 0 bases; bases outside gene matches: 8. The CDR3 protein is CATTGRLPNTGELFF. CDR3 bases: TGTGCCACCACCGGGAGGCTTCCGAACACCGGGGAGCTGTTTTTT.